This TCR beta chain was sequenced in a study of T cell responses to AZD1222 COVID-19 vaccine. General study points: Compared with day 0, the breadth and depth of the Spike-specific TCR repertoire rose significantly after two doses of AZD1222. CD4 TCRs covered the whole spike, strongest at regions 160-218 and 743-854. Donors skewed white British and female; clonal diversity was possibly underestimated.

The CDR3 sequence is 18 residues long. Trimming left V 5 bases short and J 6 bases short, with 27 bases between. From germline, CDR1 is SEHNR and CDR2 FQNEAQ (reference sequence). The assay was immunoSEQ multiplex PCR, and TCRdb's table has in-frame clones only and misses some. The sample gives about 70,000 clones, around 84% of which show up once; about a tenth is in the top ten. In regard to this clone: What it binds is unknown.

The TCR sequence derives from an adult in good health. The V gene is TRBV7-9, the J gene TRBJ2-3; a weak D match, TRBD2 (6 bases). Sample: peripheral blood, taken on day 0 of AZD1222 vaccination. CDR3 protein: CASSRPRSFLTLADTQYF. CDR3 nucleotide sequence: TGTGCCAGCAGCCGCCCACGCTCCTTTCTGACGCTAGCGGATACGCAGTATTTT.